This T cell receptor beta chain was profiled in a study of tumor and adjacent non-tumor tissue in lung cancer. Findings of the study overall: In normal lung, the top 100 clones were significantly more dominant than in tumor.

With 5 bases removed from V and 7 bases from J, the gap between germline ends came to 15 bases. The CDR3 is 12 amino acids. Germline CDR1 reads DFQATT; CDR2 reads SNEGSKA (reference sequence). TCRbeta libraries were built with three rounds of nested PCR, modified from ARM-PCR. MiXCR, run by TCRdb on the multiplex PCR reads, gives a single entry per CDR3 protein. This table has 200,000 to 250,000 distinct CDR3 sequences, 60% to 75% appearing once. In the case of this clonotype: Antigen: not known. A read error is possible here, since a much larger clone lies one base away.

The template was RNA from unsorted bulk tissue. The chain has TRBV20-1 and TRBJ2-7, with D hard to call. This sequence originates from a man aged 60-69 years with non-small cell lung cancer. The sample was lung tumor tissue. CDR3: CSAYLRLVEQYF. The CDR3, as DNA: TGCAGTGCTTATCTCCGTTTGGTAGAGCAGTACTTC.